This TCR beta chain was sequenced in a study of T cells after yellow fever vaccination. Trimming cost V 0 bases and J 1 base, with 11 bases left between them. This CDR3 has 15 residues. Germline V lookup: CDR1 SGHRS, CDR2 YFSETQ. TCRdb used MiXCR to reprocess the 5' RACE reads, holding one entry per CDR3 protein. The table includes roughly 500,000 distinct CDR3 sequences, about 19% detected once. This clonotype was found a few times. The antigen remains unidentified. Study conclusions and caveats: The presence of abundant clonotypes contaminating from the bulk population was possible in FACS-sorted repertoires.

This clonotype was obtained from a man aged 30-40 years who received the YFV17D yellow fever vaccine. The sample here was PBMCs, taken 15 days after the yellow fever booster vaccination. This sequence joins TRBV5-1 and TRBJ2-7; D is perhaps TRBD2 (6 bases). CDR3 amino acids: CASSLAPGDSYEQYF. CDR3 sequence (DNA): TGCGCCAGCAGCTTGGCCCCGGGGGATTCCTACGAGCAGTACTTC.